The source of this T cell receptor beta chain is a study of intratumoral heterogeneity in liver cancer. Across the study: Most patients were male, with a median age of roughly 63 years. Findings and limits, study-wide: Tumor-infiltrating lymphocyte representation was acknowledged to be under-sampled. Region b showed significantly fewer unique T-cell clonal expansions than region a. RNA-seq estimates of regional tumor-infiltrating lymphocyte burden differences were reportedly confirmed by TCR sequencing.

On this clone itself: Its specificity is not known.

CDR3 length: 16 amino acids. Germline CDR1 is SGHNT and CDR2 is YYREEE (reference sequence). Losses at the gene ends were 0 bases for V and 0 bases for J; bases not matched to a gene: 3. Multiple geographically separated regions of the hepatocellular carcinoma nodule were sampled separately. Sequenced by immunoSEQ multiplex PCR; TCRdb stores in-frame clones only, minus some. Here the sample spans fewer than 3,000 clones, about 64% being singletons. This TCR came from a woman in her 70s with hepatocellular carcinoma. This specimen was tumor tissue, taken before any cancer treatment. This sequence joins TRBV5-4 and TRBJ2-7, with 10 bases lining up with TRBD2. CDR3 sequence reads: CASSLGASGSSYEQYF. In nucleotides, the CDR3 is TGTGCCAGCAGCTTGGGGGCTAGCGGGAGCTCCTACGAGCAGTACTTC.